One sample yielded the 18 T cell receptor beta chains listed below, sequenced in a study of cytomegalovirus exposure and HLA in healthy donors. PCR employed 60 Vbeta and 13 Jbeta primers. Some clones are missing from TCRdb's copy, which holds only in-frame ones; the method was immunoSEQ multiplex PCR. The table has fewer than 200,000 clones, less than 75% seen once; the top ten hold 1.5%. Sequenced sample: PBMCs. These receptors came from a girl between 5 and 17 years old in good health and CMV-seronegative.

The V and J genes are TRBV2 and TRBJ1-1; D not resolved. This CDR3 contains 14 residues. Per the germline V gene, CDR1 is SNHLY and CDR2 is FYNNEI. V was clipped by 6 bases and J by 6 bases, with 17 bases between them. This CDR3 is CASREDPHRPEAFF. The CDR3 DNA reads TGTGCCAGCAGAGAGGATCCACACCGACCTGAAGCTTTCTTT.

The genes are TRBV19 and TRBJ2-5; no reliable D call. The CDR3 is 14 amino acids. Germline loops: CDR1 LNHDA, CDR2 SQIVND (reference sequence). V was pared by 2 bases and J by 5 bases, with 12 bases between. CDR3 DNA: TGTGCCAGTAGTATAAGCCTAGTGGCGGAGACCCAGTACTTC. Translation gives CASSISLVAETQYF.

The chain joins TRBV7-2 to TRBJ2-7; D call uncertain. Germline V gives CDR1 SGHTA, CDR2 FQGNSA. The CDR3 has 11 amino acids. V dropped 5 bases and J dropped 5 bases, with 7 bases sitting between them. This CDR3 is CASSLFNEQYF. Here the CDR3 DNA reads TGTGCCAGCAGCCTTTTTAACGAGCAGTACTTC.

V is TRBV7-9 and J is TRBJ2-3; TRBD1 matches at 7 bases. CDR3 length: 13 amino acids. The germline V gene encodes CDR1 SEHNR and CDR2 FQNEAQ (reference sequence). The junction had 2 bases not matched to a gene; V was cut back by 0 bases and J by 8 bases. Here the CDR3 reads CASSLAGGGTQYF. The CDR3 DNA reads TGTGCCAGCAGCTTAGCAGGGGGCGGTACGCAGTATTTT.

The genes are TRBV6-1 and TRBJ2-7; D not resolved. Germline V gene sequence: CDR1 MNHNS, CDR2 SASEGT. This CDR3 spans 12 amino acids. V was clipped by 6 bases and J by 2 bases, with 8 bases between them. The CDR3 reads CASSQVPYEQYF. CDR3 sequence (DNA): TGTGCCAGCAGCCAGGTCCCCTACGAGCAGTACTTC.

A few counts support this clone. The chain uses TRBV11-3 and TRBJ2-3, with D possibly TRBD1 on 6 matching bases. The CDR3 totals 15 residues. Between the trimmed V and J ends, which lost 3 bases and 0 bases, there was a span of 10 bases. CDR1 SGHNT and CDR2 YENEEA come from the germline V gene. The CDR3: CASSLNQGSTDTQYF. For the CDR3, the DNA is TGTGCCAGCAGCTTGAACCAGGGGAGCACAGATACGCAGTATTTT.

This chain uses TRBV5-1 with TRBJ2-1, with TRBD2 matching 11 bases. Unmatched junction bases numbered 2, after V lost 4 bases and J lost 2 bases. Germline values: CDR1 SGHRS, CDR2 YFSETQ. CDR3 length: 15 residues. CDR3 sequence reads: CASSLTSGAYNEQFF. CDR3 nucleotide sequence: TGCGCCAGCAGCCTGACTAGCGGGGCCTACAATGAGCAGTTCTTC.

For the CDR3, the DNA is TGTGCCAGCTCACCAAGGACAGGGGGGACCGGGGAGCTGTTTTTT. It yields the protein CASSPRTGGTGELFF. The chain couples TRBV18 to TRBJ2-2; 10 nucleotides agree with TRBD1. Trimming removed 2 bases from V and 5 bases from J; junction bases left unmatched: 2. The CDR3 has 15 residues. Germline V gene data show CDR1 as KGHSH and CDR2 as LQKENI.

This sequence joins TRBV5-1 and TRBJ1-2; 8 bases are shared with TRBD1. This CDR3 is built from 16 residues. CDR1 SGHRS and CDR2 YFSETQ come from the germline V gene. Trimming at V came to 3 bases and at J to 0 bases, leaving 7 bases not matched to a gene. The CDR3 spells CASSWGQASANYGYTF. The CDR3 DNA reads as TGCGCCAGCAGCTGGGGACAGGCGTCAGCTAACTATGGCTACACCTTC.

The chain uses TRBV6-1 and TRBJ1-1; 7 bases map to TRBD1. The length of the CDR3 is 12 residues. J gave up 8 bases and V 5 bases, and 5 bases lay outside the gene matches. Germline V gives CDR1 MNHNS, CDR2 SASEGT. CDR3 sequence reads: CASSFDRVEAFF. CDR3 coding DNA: TGTGCCAGCAGTTTTGACAGGGTGGAAGCTTTCTTT.

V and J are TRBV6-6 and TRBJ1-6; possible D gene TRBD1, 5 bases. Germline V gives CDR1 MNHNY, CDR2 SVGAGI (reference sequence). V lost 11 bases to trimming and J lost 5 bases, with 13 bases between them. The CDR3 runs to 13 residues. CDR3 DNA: TGTGCCCTCTCCGAGACAGATAATTCACCCCTCCACTTT. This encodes CALSETDNSPLHF.

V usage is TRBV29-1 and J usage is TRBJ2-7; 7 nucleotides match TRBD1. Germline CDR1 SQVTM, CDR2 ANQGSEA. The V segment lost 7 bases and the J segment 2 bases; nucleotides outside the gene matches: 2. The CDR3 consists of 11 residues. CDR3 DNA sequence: TGCAGCGCCCAGGGGGCCTACGAGCAGTACTTC. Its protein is CSAQGAYEQYF.

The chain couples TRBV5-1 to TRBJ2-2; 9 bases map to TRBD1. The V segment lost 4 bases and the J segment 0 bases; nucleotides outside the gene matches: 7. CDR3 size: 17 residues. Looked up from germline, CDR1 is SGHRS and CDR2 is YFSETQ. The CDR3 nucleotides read TGCGCCAGCAGCACACATACAGGGGGCACGAACACCGGGGAGCTGTTTTTT. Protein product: CASSTHTGGTNTGELFF. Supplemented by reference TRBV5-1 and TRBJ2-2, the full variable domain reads KAGVTQTPRYLIKTRGQQVTLSCSPISGHRSVSWYQQTPGQGLQFLFEYFSETQRNKGNFPGRFSGRQFSNSRSEMNVSTLELGDSALYLCASSTHTGGTNTGELFFGEGSRLTVL.

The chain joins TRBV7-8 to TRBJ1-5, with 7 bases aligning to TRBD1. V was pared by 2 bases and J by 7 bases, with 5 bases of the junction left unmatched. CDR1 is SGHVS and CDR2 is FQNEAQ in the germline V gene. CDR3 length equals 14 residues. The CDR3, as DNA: TGTGCCAGCAGCTTATTCAGGGGGGACCAGCCCCAGCATTTT. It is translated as CASSLFRGDQPQHF. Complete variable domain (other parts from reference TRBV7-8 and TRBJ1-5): GAGVSQSPRYKVAKRGQDVALRCDPISGHVSLFWYQQALGQGPEFLTYFQNEAQLDKSGLPSDRFFAERPEGSVSTLKIQRTQQEDSAVYLCASSLFRGDQPQHFGDGTRLSIL.

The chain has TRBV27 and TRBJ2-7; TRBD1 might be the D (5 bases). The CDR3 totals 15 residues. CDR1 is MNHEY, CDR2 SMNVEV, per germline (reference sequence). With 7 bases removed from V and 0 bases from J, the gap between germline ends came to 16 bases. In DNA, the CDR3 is TGTGCCAGCAAAGTTTACCAGGGCAGCTCCTACGAGCAGTACTTC. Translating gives CASKVYQGSSYEQYF.

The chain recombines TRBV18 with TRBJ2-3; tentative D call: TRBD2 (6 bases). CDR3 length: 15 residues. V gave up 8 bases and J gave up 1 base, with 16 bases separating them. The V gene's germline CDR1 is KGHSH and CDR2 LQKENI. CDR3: CASAAGTTRTDTQYF. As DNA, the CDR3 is TGTGCCAGCGCCGCGGGGACCACACGCACAGATACGCAGTATTTT.

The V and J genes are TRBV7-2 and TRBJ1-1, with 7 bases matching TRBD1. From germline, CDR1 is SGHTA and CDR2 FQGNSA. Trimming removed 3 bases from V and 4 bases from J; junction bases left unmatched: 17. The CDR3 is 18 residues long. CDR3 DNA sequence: TGTGCCAGCAGCTTTTCAACCGGGACAGCTCCCATCGGCACTGAAGCTTTCTTT. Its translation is CASSFSTGTAPIGTEAFF.

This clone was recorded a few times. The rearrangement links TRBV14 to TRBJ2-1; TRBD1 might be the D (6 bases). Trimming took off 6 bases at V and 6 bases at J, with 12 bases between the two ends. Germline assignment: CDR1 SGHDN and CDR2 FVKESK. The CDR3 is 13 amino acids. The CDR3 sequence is CASRSGAGNEQFF. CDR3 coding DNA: TGTGCCAGCAGGTCAGGGGCGGGCAATGAGCAGTTCTTC.